The source of this TCR beta chain is a study of blood T cell repertoires in COVID-19. For the study at large: Acute-phase and convalescent COVID-19 samples originated in the United States, Italy and Spain. PBMCs, B-cell-depleted T cells, or T cells were the source of the cDNA or gDNA that made up the material.

The CDR3 length is 15 residues. Per the germline V gene, CDR1 is SNHLY and CDR2 is FYNNEI. Trimming cost V 5 bases and J 6 bases; bases outside gene matches: 6. Per the original methods: Using reference gene primer amplification, nucleated cell counts were estimated. Sequencing used immunoSEQ multiplex PCR; TCRdb keeps in-frame clones, though not all of them. V, J and clone size are taken as reported in that table, and D and trimming were inferred from the DNA itself. Of around 25,000 clones listed, 85% to 90% are singletons. The sequencing sample was made of peripheral blood. The source of this sequence is a human donor in a cohort sampled during active COVID-19. The V gene is TRBV2, the J gene TRBJ2-7; TRBD2 agrees at 14 bases. The DNA of the CDR3 is TGTGCCAGCAGTAGGCGGACTAGCGGGGGGATCGAGCAGTACTTC. This translates into CASSRRTSGGIEQYF. Combining the CDR3 with reference TRBV2 and TRBJ2-7 gives the whole variable domain EPEVTQTPSHQVTQMGQEVILRCVPISNHLYFYWYRQILGQKVEFLVSFYNNEISEKSEIFDDQFSVERPDGSNFTLKIRSTKLEDSAMYFCASSRRTSGGIEQYFGPGTRLTVT.